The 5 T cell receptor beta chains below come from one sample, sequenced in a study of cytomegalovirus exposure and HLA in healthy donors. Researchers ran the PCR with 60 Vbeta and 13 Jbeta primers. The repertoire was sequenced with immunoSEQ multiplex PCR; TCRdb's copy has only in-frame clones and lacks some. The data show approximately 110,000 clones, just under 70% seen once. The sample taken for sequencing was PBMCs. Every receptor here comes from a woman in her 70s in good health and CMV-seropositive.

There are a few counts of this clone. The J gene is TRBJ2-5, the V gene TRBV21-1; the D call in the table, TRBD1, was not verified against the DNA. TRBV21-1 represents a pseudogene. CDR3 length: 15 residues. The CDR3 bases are TGTGCCAGCTCCGACAGGGGCTCAACCCAAGAGACCCAGTACTTC. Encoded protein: CASSDRGSTQETQYF.

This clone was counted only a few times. This CDR3 reads CASSQSPEDSYGYTF. The CDR3 DNA follows: TGCGCCAGCAGTCAATCTCCTGAAGACAGCTATGGCTACACCTTC. The chain couples TRBV23-1 to TRBJ1-2, with D possibly being TRBD1 (5 bases). TRBV23-1 qualifies as an ORF whose function is uncertain. The CDR3 sequence is 15 residues long. Trimming cost V 0 bases and J 4 bases, with 12 bases left between them.

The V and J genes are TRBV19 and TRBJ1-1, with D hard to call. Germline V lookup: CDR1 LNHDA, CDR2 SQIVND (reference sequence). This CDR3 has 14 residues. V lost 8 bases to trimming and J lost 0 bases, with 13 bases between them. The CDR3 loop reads CASDDNRLNTEAFF. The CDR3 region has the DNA TGTGCCAGTGACGACAACAGACTGAACACTGAAGCTTTCTTT.

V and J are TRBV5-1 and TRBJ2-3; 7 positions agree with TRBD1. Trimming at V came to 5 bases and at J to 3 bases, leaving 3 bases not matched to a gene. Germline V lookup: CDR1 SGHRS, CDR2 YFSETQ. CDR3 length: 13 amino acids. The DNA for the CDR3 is TGCGCCAGCAGTGAGGGGGCGACAGATACGCAGTATTTT. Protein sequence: CASSEGATDTQYF.

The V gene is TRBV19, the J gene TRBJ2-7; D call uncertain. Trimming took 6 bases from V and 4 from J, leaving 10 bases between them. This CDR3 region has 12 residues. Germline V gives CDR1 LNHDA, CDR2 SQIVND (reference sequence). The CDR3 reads CASRGDVYEQYF. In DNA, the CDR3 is TGTGCCAGTAGAGGAGACGTGTACGAGCAGTACTTC.